The 27 T cell receptor beta chains reported below all come from one sample, sequenced in a study of T-cell reconstitution after alpha-beta-depleted transplantation in children. TCRbeta library preparation incorporated unique molecular identifiers. MiXCR, run by TCRdb on the PCR reads, gives a single entry per CDR3 protein. The data hold around 200,000 distinct CDR3 sequences, with 8% to 9.5% observed a single time. Sequencing was performed on PBMCs from the stem cell graft donor, taken from the stem cell graft. Receptor source: a human donor who donated a stem cell graft to a child with acute lymphoblastic leukemia.

This clonotype was recorded many times. This chain links TRBV7-9 with TRBJ2-7, with TRBD1 identical over 7 bases. The CDR3 runs to 14 residues. CDR1 is SEHNR, CDR2 FQNEAQ, per germline (reference sequence). Trimming at V came to 6 bases and at J to 2 bases, leaving 7 bases not matched to a gene. The chain's CDR3 is CASSFGTATYEQYF. For the CDR3, the DNA is TGTGCCAGCAGTTTCGGGACAGCCACCTACGAGCAGTACTTC.

This clonotype turned up a few times. The V gene is TRBV7-2, the J gene TRBJ2-1; maybe TRBD2 (5 bases). V gave up 2 bases and J gave up 6 bases, with 14 bases separating them. Germline V gene lookup returns CDR1 SGHTA and CDR2 FQGNSA. The CDR3 sequence is 15 residues long. CDR3 sequence reads: CASSLSPGRGNEQFF. The CDR3 coding sequence is TGTGCCAGCAGCTTATCTCCAGGCCGGGGCAATGAGCAGTTCTTC.

This clonotype was seen a handful of times. For the CDR3, the DNA is TGCAGCGGACAGGGGTATAGTGGAAACACCATATATTTT. Its protein is CSGQGYSGNTIYF. The chain joins TRBV20-1 to TRBJ1-3; TRBD1 matches 9 bases. The germline V gene has CDR1 DFQATT and CDR2 SNEGSKA (reference sequence). The CDR3 totals 13 residues.

This clonotype was picked up a small number of times. The chain couples TRBV5-1 to TRBJ2-2; TRBD1 matches at 11 bases. J was trimmed by 5 bases and V by 5 bases; bases with no gene match: 11. CDR3 length: 17 residues. Germline assignment: CDR1 SGHRS and CDR2 YFSETQ. The chain's CDR3 is CASRADRGRRNTGELFF. CDR3 bases: TGCGCCAGCAGAGCGGACAGGGGGCGTAGGAATACCGGGGAGCTGTTTTTT.

The CDR3 loop is CASSLSAGGPTGELFF. The DNA for the CDR3 is TGCGCCAGCAGCTTGTCCGCAGGGGGCCCCACCGGGGAGCTGTTTTTT. The chain joins TRBV5-1 to TRBJ2-2; 8 bases align to TRBD1. V lost 1 base and J lost 4; bases outside the gene matches: 6. Germline V CDR1 and CDR2: SGHRS, YFSETQ. The CDR3 runs to 16 residues.

This clonotype was picked up many times. The chain combines TRBV6-6 with TRBJ2-6; possible D gene TRBD1, 5 bases. The germline V gene encodes CDR1 MNHNY and CDR2 SVGAGI (reference sequence). There are 13 residues in the CDR3. Trimming left V 10 bases short and J 3 bases short, with 10 bases between. As DNA, the CDR3 is TGTGCCACCTCAGGGAATGGGGCCAACGTCCTGACTTTC. Amino acid sequence: CATSGNGANVLTF.

This sequence joins TRBV5-4 and TRBJ2-1; TRBD1 agrees at 7 bases. Germline lookup yields CDR1 SGHNT and CDR2 YYREEE (reference sequence). The CDR3 is 14 residues long. Trimming at V came to 4 bases and at J to 8 bases, leaving 9 bases not matched to a gene. In nucleotides, the CDR3 is TGTGCCAGCAGCCCTGGACAAGGGGGCGATGAGCAGTTCTTC. Translating gives CASSPGQGGDEQFF.

This clonotype was seen repeatedly, ten times or more. V and J are TRBV7-2 and TRBJ2-1, with TRBD2 identical over 12 bases. CDR1 and CDR2 (germline): SGHTA, FQGNSA. This CDR3 has 15 residues. The ends lost 5 bases at V and 7 bases at J; junction bases unmatched: 6. CDR3 protein: CASSTLAGGINEQFF. The CDR3 nucleotides read TGTGCCAGCAGCACCCTAGCGGGGGGGATAAATGAGCAGTTCTTC.

The V and J genes are TRBV7-2 and TRBJ2-5, with 7 bases aligning to TRBD2. Trimming at V came to 5 bases and at J to 3 bases, leaving 6 bases not matched to a gene. From germline, CDR1 is SGHTA and CDR2 FQGNSA. This CDR3 has 14 residues. This chain's CDR3 is CASSPWGGEETQYF. DNA for the CDR3: TGTGCCAGCAGCCCATGGGGGGGAGAAGAGACCCAGTACTTC.

This clonotype was picked up many times. This chain connects TRBV3-1 to TRBJ1-4; perhaps TRBD1 as D (5 bases). Trimming removed 0 bases from V and 0 bases from J, with 20 bases in between. Germline values: CDR1 LGHDT, CDR2 YNNKEL (reference sequence). The CDR3 consists of 20 residues. The DNA of the CDR3 is TGTGCCAGCAGCCAAGATTGGGCCCCCGACAGACCGACAACTAATGAAAAACTGTTTTTT. As protein: CASSQDWAPDRPTTNEKLFF.

The rearrangement uses TRBV7-2 and TRBJ2-2, with a possible D match to TRBD2 (5 bases). The CDR3 is 16 residues long. Looked up from germline, CDR1 is SGHTA and CDR2 is FQGNSA. V shed 1 base and J shed 0 bases, with 9 bases lying between them. CDR3: CASSLVRRANTGELFF. CDR3 nucleotide sequence: TGTGCCAGCAGCTTAGTCAGGCGGGCGAACACCGGGGAGCTGTTTTTT.

This clonotype was detected a few times. V gene TRBV2 combines with J gene TRBJ2-7; possible D gene TRBD2, 6 bases. There are 14 residues in the CDR3. The V end lost 5 bases, the J end lost 2 bases, and 13 bases lay between the germline ends. CDR1 and CDR2 (germline): SNHLY, FYNNEI. The CDR3 DNA reads as TGTGCCAGCAGTTTGGAGTGGGGGGCCTACGAGCAGTACTTC. Protein product: CASSLEWGAYEQYF.

This clonotype was detected ten times or more. The chain is built from TRBV7-2 and TRBJ2-1; D is undetermined. The CDR3 totals 15 residues. V was shortened by 4 bases and J by 10 bases, with 20 bases between the two germline ends. Germline V gene data show CDR1 as SGHTA and CDR2 as FQGNSA. CDR3 DNA: TGTGCCAGCAGCTCAGGAATTTTGCCACCTAACGAGCAGTTCTTC. Translation gives CASSSGILPPNEQFF.

This clonotype was counted only a few times. The chain has TRBV6-5 and TRBJ1-1, with D possibly being TRBD1 (5 bases). Germline V CDR1 and CDR2: MNHEY, SVGAGI. Trimming stripped 6 bases from V and 5 bases from J, with 13 bases between. CDR3 length equals 13 residues. The CDR3 coding sequence is TGTGCCAGCAGACGGGGGGTCGGGACTGAAGCTTTCTTT. It codes for CASRRGVGTEAFF.

This clonotype has just a few counts. The V and J genes are TRBV20-1 and TRBJ2-2; D uncertain. V shed 6 bases and J shed 5 bases, with 10 bases lying between them. Germline-derived CDR1 and CDR2 are DFQATT and SNEGSKA (reference sequence). This CDR3 spans 12 amino acids. In nucleotides, the CDR3 is TGCAGTGCGCCACTAACGACCGGGGAGCTGTTTTTT. This gives the protein CSAPLTTGELFF.

There are a few counts of this clonotype. V and J are TRBV24-1 and TRBJ2-5; no definite D call. V was cut by 6 bases and J by 4 bases, with 8 bases left in between. Germline V CDR1 and CDR2: KGHDR, SFDVKD. This CDR3 has 12 residues. CDR3 bases: TGTGCCACCAGTTGGGGTGCAGAGACCCAGTACTTC. This gives the protein CATSWGAETQYF.

The table lists this clonotype with a few counts. This rearrangement joins TRBV7-8 to TRBJ2-7; TRBD2 matches at 8 bases. The CDR3 consists of 15 residues. J lost 3 bases, V lost 3 bases, and 7 bases had no gene match. Looked up from germline, CDR1 is SGHVS and CDR2 is FQNEAQ. CDR3 region: CASSFRSGGNYEQYF. CDR3 coding DNA: TGTGCCAGCAGCTTCCGAAGCGGGGGTAACTACGAGCAGTACTTC. Using reference TRBV7-8 and TRBJ2-7 for the parts outside the CDR3, the full variable domain is GAGVSQSPRYKVAKRGQDVALRCDPISGHVSLFWYQQALGQGPEFLTYFQNEAQLDKSGLPSDRFFAERPEGSVSTLKIQRTQQEDSAVYLCASSFRSGGNYEQYFGPGTRLTVT.

This clonotype appeared many times. In nucleotides, the CDR3 is TGTGCCAGTAGTATTGGCGGGGCCGTTGGGAATGAGCAGTTCTTC. Encoded protein: CASSIGGAVGNEQFF. V and J are TRBV19 and TRBJ2-1; weak D call: TRBD2 (6 bases). With 3 bases removed from V and 7 bases from J, the gap between germline ends came to 16 bases. The CDR3 runs 15 residues. Per germline, CDR1 LNHDA and CDR2 SQIVND (reference sequence).

This clonotype was picked up many times. The chain carries TRBV6-5 and TRBJ2-7; 7 positions match TRBD1. This CDR3 spans 12 amino acids. Germline values: CDR1 MNHEY, CDR2 SVGAGI. V lost 7 bases, J lost 4 bases, and 4 bases stayed unmatched. Written as DNA, the CDR3 is TGTGCCAGCAAGGGGGCTCATTACGAGCAGTACTTC. The encoded protein is CASKGAHYEQYF.

This clonotype came up many times. CDR3 loop: CASSPTGTSGYNEQFF. DNA for the CDR3: TGTGCCAGCAGTCCCACGGGGACTAGCGGGTACAATGAGCAGTTCTTC. The chain recombines TRBV12-3 or TRBV12-4 with TRBJ2-1; 12 bases map to TRBD2. The CDR3 sequence is 16 residues long. V was pared by 5 bases and J by 4 bases, with 6 bases of the junction left unmatched.

The table lists this clonotype with many counts. The rearrangement uses TRBV12-3 or TRBV12-4 and TRBJ2-3, with 9 positions matching TRBD2. Trimming at V came to 1 base and at J to 2 bases, leaving 7 bases not matched to a gene. This CDR3 region has 17 residues. For the CDR3, the DNA is TGTGCCAGCAGTTTAGAGGGGCTAGCGGGGACCACAGATACGCAGTATTTT. Translated, it gives CASSLEGLAGTTDTQYF.

This clonotype was counted between two and nine times. V is TRBV7-8 and J is TRBJ2-2; D gene unclear. The CDR3 is 16 amino acids. The V end lost 3 bases, the J end lost 1 base, and 12 bases lay between the germline ends. Germline loops: CDR1 SGHVS, CDR2 FQNEAQ. The CDR3 sequence is CASSFSARQNTGELFF. The CDR3 DNA reads TGTGCCAGCAGCTTTTCGGCTCGACAGAACACCGGGGAGCTGTTTTTT.

V gene TRBV5-1 combines with J gene TRBJ1-2; TRBD1 matches at 7 bases. The V gene end was trimmed by 3 bases and the J gene end by 4 bases; junction bases not matched to a gene: 12. Germline CDR1 is SGHRS and CDR2 is YFSETQ. CDR3 length: 16 residues. The CDR3 DNA reads TGCGCCAGCAGCTCCCCCGGAAGGCAGGGGGGCTATGGCTACACCTTC. This gives the protein CASSSPGRQGGYGYTF.

This clonotype was seen repeatedly, ten times or more. The J gene is TRBJ2-7, the V gene TRBV14, with a weak D call TRBD2 (6 bases). Trimming shortened V by 4 bases and J by 6 bases, and 22 bases separated the two germline ends. The CDR3 consists of 16 residues. The germline CDR1 and CDR2 sequences are SGHDN and FVKESK. The chain's CDR3 is CASSRGSGYFKGEQYF. In DNA form, the CDR3 reads TGTGCCAGCAGCCGTGGTAGCGGATACTTCAAGGGCGAGCAGTACTTC.

This clonotype came up a few times. The chain uses TRBV29-1 and TRBJ2-7; D not certain. The germline CDR1 and CDR2 sequences are SQVTM and ANQGSEA. The CDR3 length is 14 residues. V was pared by 3 bases and J by 0 bases, with 12 bases between. DNA of the CDR3: TGCAGCGTTGAGATCCCCTCGCACTCCTACGAGCAGTACTTC. Amino acids: CSVEIPSHSYEQYF.

This clonotype was counted a few times. The gene calls are TRBV18 and TRBJ2-5, with D unresolved. With 3 bases removed from V and 2 bases from J, the gap between germline ends came to 10 bases. Germline CDR1 reads KGHSH; CDR2 reads LQKENI. This CDR3 contains 14 residues. CDR3 sequence (DNA): TGTGCCAGCTCACCCTGGACGGAACAAGAGACCCAGTACTTC. Translation: CASSPWTEQETQYF.

This clonotype was seen more than once but under ten times. The V and J genes are TRBV20-1 and TRBJ2-2; weak D call: TRBD2 (6 bases). Germline V lookup: CDR1 DFQATT, CDR2 SNEGSKA (reference sequence). The V end lost 1 base, the J end lost 6 bases, and 12 bases lay between the germline ends. The CDR3 contains 14 residues. CDR3 protein: CSARVSGLSGELFF. In DNA form, the CDR3 reads TGCAGTGCTAGAGTTAGCGGACTGTCCGGGGAGCTGTTTTTT.